The T cell receptor (beta chain) described here comes from a study of T cell clonotyping in hematopoietic cell transplantation. Study-wide results and caveats: Cells were unsorted, so CD4 and CD8 contributions were not separated. Pathologically expanded recipient clonotypes increased progressively from day 30 to day 180 as diversity fell.

A word on this clone: Its antigen is unknown.

Only in-frame clones appear in the TCRdb table, and some are missing; sequencing was by immunoSEQ multiplex PCR. Found here are more than 65,000 clones, 85% to 95% of them singletons; the top ten hold roughly 1.7%. Germline V lookup: CDR1 SGHAT, CDR2 FQDESV (reference sequence). The CDR3 runs to 15 residues. V gave up 4 bases and J gave up 0 bases, with 12 bases separating them. The chain carries TRBV11-1 and TRBJ2-5; a weak D match, TRBD1 (5 bases). The sample was peripheral blood mononuclear cells. The clonotype originates from a middle-aged man in good health. Some clones in this sample may be carry-over from other donors' samples. CDR3 in amino acids: CASSWGLTDQETQYF. CDR3 nucleotides: TGTGCCAGCAGCTGGGGTTTGACAGACCAAGAGACCCAGTACTTC.